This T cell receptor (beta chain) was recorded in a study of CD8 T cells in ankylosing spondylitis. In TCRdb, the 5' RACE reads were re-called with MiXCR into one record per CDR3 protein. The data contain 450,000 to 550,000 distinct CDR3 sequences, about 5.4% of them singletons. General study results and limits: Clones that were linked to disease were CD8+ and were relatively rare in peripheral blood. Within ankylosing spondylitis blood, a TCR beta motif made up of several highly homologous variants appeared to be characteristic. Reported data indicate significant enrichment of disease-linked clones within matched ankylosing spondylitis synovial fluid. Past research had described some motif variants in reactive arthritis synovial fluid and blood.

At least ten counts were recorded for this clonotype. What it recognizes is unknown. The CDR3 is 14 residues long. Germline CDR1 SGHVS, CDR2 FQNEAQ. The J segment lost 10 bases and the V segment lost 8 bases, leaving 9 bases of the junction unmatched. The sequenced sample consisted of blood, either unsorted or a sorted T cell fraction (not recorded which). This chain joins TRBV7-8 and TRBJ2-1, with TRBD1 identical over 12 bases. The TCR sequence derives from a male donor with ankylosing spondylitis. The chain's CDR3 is CASHSGDRGPEQFF. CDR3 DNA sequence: TGTGCCAGCCATAGTGGGGACAGGGGGCCCGAGCAGTTCTTC.